This TCR beta chain was recorded in a study of siplizumab effects on memory and regulatory T cells. To note about this clone: The target antigen is unknown.

Assay: immunoSEQ multiplex PCR; the TCRdb copy retains only in-frame clones and omits some. The sample consists of approximately 120,000 clones, about 91% of them appearing once. The germline gives CDR1 SGHRS, CDR2 YFSETQ. V dropped 3 bases and J dropped 6 bases, with 6 bases sitting between them. CDR3 size: 12 residues. General observations from the study: A minor fraction of alloreactive clones, and no more, mapped to unstimulated subsets. There appeared to be greater diversity in naive T cells than in memory cells, and naive T cells seemed major contributors to the alloresponse. An assignable phenotype, naive or memory, was missing from roughly 86-96% of proliferating CD4+ or CD8+ clones. Alloreactive sequences traceable to unstimulated CD4+ memory cells were significantly reduced by siplizumab.

The rearrangement joins TRBV5-1 to TRBJ2-2; D is ambiguous. The TCR was taken from a human donor in good health. The source material was Tregs sorted from blood. The CDR3 nucleotides are TGCGCCAGCAGCTCCCCTCCCGGGGAGCTGTTTTTT. This sequence encodes CASSSPPGELFF.